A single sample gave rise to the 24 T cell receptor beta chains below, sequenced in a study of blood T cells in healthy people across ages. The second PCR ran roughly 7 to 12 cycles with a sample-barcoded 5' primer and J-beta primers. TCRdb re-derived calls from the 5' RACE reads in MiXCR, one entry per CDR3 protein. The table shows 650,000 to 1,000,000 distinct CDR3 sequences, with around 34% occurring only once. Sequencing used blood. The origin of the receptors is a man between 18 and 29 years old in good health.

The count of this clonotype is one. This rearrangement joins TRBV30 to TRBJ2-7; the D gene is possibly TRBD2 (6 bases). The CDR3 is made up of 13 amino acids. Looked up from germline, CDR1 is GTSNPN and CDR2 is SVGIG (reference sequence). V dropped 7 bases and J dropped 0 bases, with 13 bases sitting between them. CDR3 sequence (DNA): TGTGCCTTTGGGGACTCGAGCTCCTACGAGCAGTACTTC. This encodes CAFGDSSSYEQYF.

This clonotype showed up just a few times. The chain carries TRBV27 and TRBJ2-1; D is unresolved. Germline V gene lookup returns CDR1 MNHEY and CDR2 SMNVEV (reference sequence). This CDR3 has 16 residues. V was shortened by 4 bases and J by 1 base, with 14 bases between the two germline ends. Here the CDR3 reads CASSSPLRDSYNEQFF. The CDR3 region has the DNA TGTGCCAGCAGTTCCCCCCTAAGGGATTCCTACAATGAGCAGTTCTTC.

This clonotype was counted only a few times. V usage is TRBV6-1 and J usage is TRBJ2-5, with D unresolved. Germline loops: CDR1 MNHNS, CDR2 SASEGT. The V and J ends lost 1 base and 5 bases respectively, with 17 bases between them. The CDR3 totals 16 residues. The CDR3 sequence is CASSEGGKGKIETQYF. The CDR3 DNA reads TGTGCCAGCAGTGAAGGTGGCAAGGGCAAGATCGAGACCCAGTACTTC.

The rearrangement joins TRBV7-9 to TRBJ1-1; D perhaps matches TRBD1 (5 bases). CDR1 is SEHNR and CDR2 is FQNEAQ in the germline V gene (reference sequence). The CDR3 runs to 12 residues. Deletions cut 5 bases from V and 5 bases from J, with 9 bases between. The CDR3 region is CASSREGTEAFF. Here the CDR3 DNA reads TGTGCCAGCAGCAGGGAGGGGACTGAAGCTTTCTTT.

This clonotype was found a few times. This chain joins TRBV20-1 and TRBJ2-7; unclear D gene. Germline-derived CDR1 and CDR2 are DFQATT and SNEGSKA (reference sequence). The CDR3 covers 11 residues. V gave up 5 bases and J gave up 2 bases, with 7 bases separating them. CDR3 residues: CSAPSPYEQYF. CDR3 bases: TGCAGTGCTCCGAGCCCCTACGAGCAGTACTTC.

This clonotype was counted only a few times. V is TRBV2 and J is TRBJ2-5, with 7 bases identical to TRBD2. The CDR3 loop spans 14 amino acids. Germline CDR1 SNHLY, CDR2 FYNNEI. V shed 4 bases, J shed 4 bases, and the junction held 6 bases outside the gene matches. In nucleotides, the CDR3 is TGTGCCAGCAGTGTGCAGCGGGGTAGAGAGACCCAGTACTTC. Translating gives CASSVQRGRETQYF.

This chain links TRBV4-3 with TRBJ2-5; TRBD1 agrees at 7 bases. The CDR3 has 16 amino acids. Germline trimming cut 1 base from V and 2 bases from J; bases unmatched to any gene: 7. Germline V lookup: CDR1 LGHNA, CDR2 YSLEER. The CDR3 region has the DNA TGCGCCAGCAGCCAAGCCGGGACAGCTACGCAAGAGACCCAGTACTTC. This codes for CASSQAGTATQETQYF.

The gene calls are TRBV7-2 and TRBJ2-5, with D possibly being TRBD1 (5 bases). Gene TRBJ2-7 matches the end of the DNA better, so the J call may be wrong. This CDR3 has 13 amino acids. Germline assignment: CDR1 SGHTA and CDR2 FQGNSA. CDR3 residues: CASSWGRLYEQYF. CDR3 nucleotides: TGTGCCAGCAGCTGGGGCAGACTCTACGAGCAGTACTTC.

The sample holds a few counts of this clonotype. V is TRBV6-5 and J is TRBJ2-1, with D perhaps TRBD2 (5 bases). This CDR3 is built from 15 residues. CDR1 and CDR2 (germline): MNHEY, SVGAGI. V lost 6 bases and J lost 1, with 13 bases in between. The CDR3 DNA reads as TGTGCCAGCAGACCTACTAGTACGTCCTACAATGAGCAGTTCTTC. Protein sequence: CASRPTSTSYNEQFF.

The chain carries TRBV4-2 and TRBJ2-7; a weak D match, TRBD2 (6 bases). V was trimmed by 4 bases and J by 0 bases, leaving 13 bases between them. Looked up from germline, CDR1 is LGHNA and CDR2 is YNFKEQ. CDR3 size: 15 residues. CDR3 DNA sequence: TGTGCCAGCAGCCTAAGGGGAGGAGACTCCTACGAGCAGTACTTC. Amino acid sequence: CASSLRGGDSYEQYF.

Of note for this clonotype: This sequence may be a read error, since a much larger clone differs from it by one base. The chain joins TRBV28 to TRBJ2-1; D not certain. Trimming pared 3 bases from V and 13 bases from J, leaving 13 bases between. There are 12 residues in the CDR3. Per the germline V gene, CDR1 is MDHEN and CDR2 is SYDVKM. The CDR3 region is CASSFSRQTQFF. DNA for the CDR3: TGTGCCAGCAGTTTCAGCAGGCAGACCCAGTTCTTC.

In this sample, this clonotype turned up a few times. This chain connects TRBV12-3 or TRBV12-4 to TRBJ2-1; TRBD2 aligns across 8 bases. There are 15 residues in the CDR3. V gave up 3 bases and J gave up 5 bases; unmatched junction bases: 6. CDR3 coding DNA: TGTGCCAGCAGTTTCTGGAGCGGGGGAAACAATGAGCAGTTCTTC. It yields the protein CASSFWSGGNNEQFF.

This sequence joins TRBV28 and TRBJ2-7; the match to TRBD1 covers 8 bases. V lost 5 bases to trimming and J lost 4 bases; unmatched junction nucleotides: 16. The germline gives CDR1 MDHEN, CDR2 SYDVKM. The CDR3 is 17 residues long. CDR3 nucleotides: TGTGCCAGCAGTCAACTACGACTCTGGACAGGGATTTACGAGCAGTACTTC. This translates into CASSQLRLWTGIYEQYF.

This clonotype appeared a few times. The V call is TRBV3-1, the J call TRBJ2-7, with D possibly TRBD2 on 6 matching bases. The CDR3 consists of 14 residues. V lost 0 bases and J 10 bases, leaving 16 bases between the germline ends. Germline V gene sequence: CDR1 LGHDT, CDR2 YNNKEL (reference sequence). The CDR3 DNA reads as TGTGCCAGCAGCCAAGATGGTGCGGGGAGGTCTCAGTACTTC. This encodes CASSQDGAGRSQYF.

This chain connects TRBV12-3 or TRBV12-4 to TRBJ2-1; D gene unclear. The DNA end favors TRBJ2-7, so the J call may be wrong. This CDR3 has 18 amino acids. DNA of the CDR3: TGTGCCAGCAGACGTAGCCTGAAGCCACTAAACTCCTACAATGAGCAGTACTTC. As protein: CASRRSLKPLNSYNEQYF.

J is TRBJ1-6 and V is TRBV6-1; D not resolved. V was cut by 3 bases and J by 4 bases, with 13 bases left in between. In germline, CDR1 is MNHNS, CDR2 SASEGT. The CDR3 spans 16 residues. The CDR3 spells CASSERQERYNSPLHF. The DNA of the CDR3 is TGTGCCAGCAGTGAGCGCCAGGAACGTTATAATTCACCCCTCCACTTT.

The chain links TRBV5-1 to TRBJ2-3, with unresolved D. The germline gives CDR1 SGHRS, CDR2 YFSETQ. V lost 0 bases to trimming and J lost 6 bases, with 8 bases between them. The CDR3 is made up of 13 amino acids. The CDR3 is CASSLAAQDTQYF. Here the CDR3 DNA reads TGCGCCAGCAGCTTGGCCGCCCAGGATACGCAGTATTTT. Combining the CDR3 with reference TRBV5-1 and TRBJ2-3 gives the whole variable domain KAGVTQTPRYLIKTRGQQVTLSCSPISGHRSVSWYQQTPGQGLQFLFEYFSETQRNKGNFPGRFSGRQFSNSRSEMNVSTLELGDSALYLCASSLAAQDTQYFGPGTRLTVL.

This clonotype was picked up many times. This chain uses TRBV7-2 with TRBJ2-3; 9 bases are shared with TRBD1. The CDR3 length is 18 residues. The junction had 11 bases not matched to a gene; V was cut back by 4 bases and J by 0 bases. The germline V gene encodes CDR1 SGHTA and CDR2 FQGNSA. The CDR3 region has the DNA TGTGCCAGCAGCTGGCTATTCGTAGGACAGGGGAGCACAGATACGCAGTATTTT. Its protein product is CASSWLFVGQGSTDTQYF. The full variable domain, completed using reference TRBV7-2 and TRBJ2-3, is GAGVSQSPSNKVTEKGKDVELRCDPISGHTALYWYRQSLGQGLEFLIYFQGNSAPDKSGLPSDRFSAERTGGSVSTLTIQRTQQEDSAVYLCASSWLFVGQGSTDTQYFGPGTRLTVL.

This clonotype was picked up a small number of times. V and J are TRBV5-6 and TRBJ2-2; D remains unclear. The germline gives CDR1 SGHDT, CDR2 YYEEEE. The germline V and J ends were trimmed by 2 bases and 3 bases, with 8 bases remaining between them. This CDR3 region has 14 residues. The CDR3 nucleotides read TGTGCCAGCAGCTTTCCCCAGGACACCGGGGAGCTGTTTTTT. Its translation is CASSFPQDTGELFF.

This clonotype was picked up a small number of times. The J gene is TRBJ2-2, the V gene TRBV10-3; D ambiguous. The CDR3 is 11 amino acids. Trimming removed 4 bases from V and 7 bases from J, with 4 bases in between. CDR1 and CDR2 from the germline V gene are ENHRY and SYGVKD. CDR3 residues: CAISAGGELFF. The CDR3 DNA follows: TGTGCCATCAGTGCCGGCGGGGAGCTGTTTTTT.

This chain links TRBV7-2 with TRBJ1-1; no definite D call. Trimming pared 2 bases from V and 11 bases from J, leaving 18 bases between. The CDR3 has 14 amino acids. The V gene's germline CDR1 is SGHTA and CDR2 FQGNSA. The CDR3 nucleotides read TGTGCCAGCAGCTTATCCTTGGGGTCGTTTTTGGCTTTCTTT. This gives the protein CASSLSLGSFLAFF.

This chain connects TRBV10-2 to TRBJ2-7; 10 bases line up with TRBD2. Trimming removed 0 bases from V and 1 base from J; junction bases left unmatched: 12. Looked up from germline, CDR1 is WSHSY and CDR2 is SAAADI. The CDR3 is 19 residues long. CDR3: CASSESRVSLAGVSYEQYF. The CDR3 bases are TGCGCCAGCAGTGAGTCGCGAGTCAGCCTAGCGGGAGTTTCCTACGAGCAGTACTTC.

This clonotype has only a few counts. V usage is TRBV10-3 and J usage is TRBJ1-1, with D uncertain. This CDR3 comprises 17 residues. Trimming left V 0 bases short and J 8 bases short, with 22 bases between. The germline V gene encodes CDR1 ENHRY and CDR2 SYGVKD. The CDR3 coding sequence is TGTGCCATCAGTGAGTCCCCTTTAATAACGATGGGCAGAGAAGCTTTCTTT. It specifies CAISESPLITMGREAFF.

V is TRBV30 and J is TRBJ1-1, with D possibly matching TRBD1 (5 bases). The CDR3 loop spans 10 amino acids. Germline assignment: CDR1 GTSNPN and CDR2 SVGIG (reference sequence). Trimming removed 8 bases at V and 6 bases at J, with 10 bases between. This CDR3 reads CAHQGPEAFF. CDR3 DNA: TGTGCCCATCAGGGTCCTGAAGCTTTCTTT.